The 20 T cell receptor beta chains presented below share a single source sample, sequenced in a study of T-cell memory formation after mild COVID-19. MiXCR was run by TCRdb on the 5' RACE reads, yielding one entry per CDR3 protein. The repertoire holds 110,000 to 150,000 distinct CDR3 sequences, with roughly 24% as singletons. Sequenced input: PBMCs or a T cell subset sorted from them (not recorded which). The receptors come from an adult woman who had mild COVID-19 (a few samples of this study predate the infection). Cell type and time point are not known.

The chain has TRBV4-2 and TRBJ2-3; 11 bases are shared with TRBD2. V shed 0 bases, J shed 3 bases, and the junction held 2 bases outside the gene matches. Germline-derived CDR1 and CDR2 are LGHNA and YNFKEQ. This CDR3 contains 16 residues. In nucleotides, the CDR3 is TGTGCCAGCAGCCAAGACCTAGCGGGGGGAACAGATACGCAGTATTTT. Translated: CASSQDLAGGTDTQYF.

The chain couples TRBV4-2 to TRBJ2-1; TRBD2 aligns across 8 bases. The junction had 8 bases not matched to a gene; V was cut back by 4 bases and J by 0 bases. From germline, CDR1 is LGHNA and CDR2 YNFKEQ. This CDR3 contains 17 residues. CDR3 DNA sequence: TGTGCCAGCAGCCCGGGACTAGGTCCAAGCTCCTACAATGAGCAGTTCTTC. This translates into CASSPGLGPSSYNEQFF.

This chain joins TRBV6-5 and TRBJ2-3; 7 nucleotides line up with TRBD1. The ends lost 4 bases at V and 5 bases at J; junction bases unmatched: 6. Germline values: CDR1 MNHEY, CDR2 SVGAGI. The CDR3 spans 14 residues. The CDR3 reads CASSLRGPEDTQYF. The CDR3 DNA reads as TGTGCCAGCAGTTTAAGGGGGCCGGAAGATACGCAGTATTTT.

The chain has TRBV7-6 and TRBJ2-7, with D possibly matching TRBD1 (5 bases). The germline gives CDR1 SGHVS, CDR2 FNYEAQ. The CDR3 runs 15 residues. Trimming removed 1 base at V and 3 bases at J, with 13 bases between. Here the CDR3 reads CASSLDGSTVYEQYF. In DNA form, the CDR3 reads TGTGCCAGCAGCTTAGACGGTTCGACAGTCTACGAGCAGTACTTC.

In this sample, this clonotype turned up a few times. The V call is TRBV20-1, the J call TRBJ2-7; 9 nucleotides align to TRBD1. CDR3 size: 15 residues. V trimming: 3 bases; J trimming: 6 bases; junction bases outside the gene matches: 12. CDR1 and CDR2 (germline): DFQATT, SNEGSKA (reference sequence). The CDR3 sequence is CSARPRDRESLEQYF. CDR3 DNA: TGCAGTGCTAGGCCCCGGGACAGGGAAAGCCTCGAGCAGTACTTC.

This clonotype was recorded a few times. V and J are TRBV6-6 and TRBJ1-1, with D perhaps TRBD1 (5 bases). Trimming took 5 bases from V and 4 from J, leaving 8 bases between them. This CDR3 contains 12 residues. Germline V CDR1 and CDR2: MNHNY, SVGAGI (reference sequence). The CDR3 sequence is CASSVTGTEAFF. CDR3 coding DNA: TGTGCCAGCAGTGTCACAGGCACTGAAGCTTTCTTT.

This clonotype occurred many times. The rearrangement joins TRBV20-1 to TRBJ2-7; D perhaps matches TRBD2 (6 bases). The CDR3 has 13 amino acids. From germline, CDR1 is DFQATT and CDR2 SNEGSKA (reference sequence). The V gene lost 1 base and the J gene lost 0 bases, with 7 bases spanning the gap. CDR3 protein: CSARGGLSYEQYF. DNA for the CDR3: TGCAGTGCTAGAGGGGGACTCTCCTACGAGCAGTACTTC.

This chain joins TRBV20-1 and TRBJ2-1; TRBD2 might be the D (6 bases). CDR3 size: 13 residues. CDR1 is DFQATT, CDR2 SNEGSKA, per germline (reference sequence). Deletions cut 6 bases from V and 2 bases from J, with 11 bases between. The CDR3: CSARGLPYNEQFF. The CDR3 DNA sequence: TGCAGTGCAAGGGGACTCCCCTACAATGAGCAGTTCTTC.

The chain combines TRBV6-6 with TRBJ1-1; D might be TRBD1 (5 bases). V was clipped by 8 bases and J by 5 bases, with 18 bases between them. The CDR3 extends over 14 amino acids. Per the germline V gene, CDR1 is MNHNY and CDR2 is SVGAGI (reference sequence). DNA for the CDR3: TGTGCCAGCGGGGCAGCGCATAGTGTGACTGAAGCTTTCTTT. Protein: CASGAAHSVTEAFF.

The chain combines TRBV4-1 with TRBJ1-1; 7 nucleotides agree with TRBD1. Germline CDR1 and CDR2: MGHRA and YSYEKL. The CDR3 totals 15 residues. Trimming took 7 bases from V and 1 from J; bases not matched to a gene: 9. The CDR3 bases are TGCGCCAGCACCGGAATCGGGACAGCGAACACTGAAGCTTTCTTT. Residues: CASTGIGTANTEAFF.

The CDR3 DNA is TGTGCCAGCAGTTACTCATCCGGGGGGCAAGAGACCCAGTACTTC. As protein: CASSYSSGGQETQYF. The chain combines TRBV6-2 or TRBV6-3 with TRBJ2-5, with TRBD2 identical over 7 bases. The V segment lost 0 bases and the J segment 2 bases; nucleotides outside the gene matches: 3. CDR3 length: 15 amino acids. CDR1 is MNHEY, CDR2 SVGEGT, per germline.

This clonotype was detected only a few times. The CDR3 spells CASSLFSGGRMTQYF. Written as DNA, the CDR3 is TGTGCCAGCAGTTTATTCAGCGGGGGTAGGATGACCCAGTACTTC. The V gene is TRBV27, the J gene TRBJ2-5; TRBD2 aligns across 8 bases. The trim removed 1 base at V and 7 bases at J, leaving 8 bases unmatched. The CDR3 contains 15 residues. Germline loops: CDR1 MNHEY, CDR2 SMNVEV (reference sequence).

The rearrangement links TRBV12-3 or TRBV12-4 to TRBJ1-2; D possibly corresponds to TRBD1 (5 bases). V was shortened by 6 bases and J by 6 bases, with 20 bases between the two germline ends. The CDR3 contains 15 residues. CDR3: CASSPSPGRLDGYTF. CDR3 bases: TGTGCCAGCAGCCCCTCTCCGGGACGCCTGGATGGCTACACCTTC.

V gene TRBV20-1 combines with J gene TRBJ1-1; D not resolved. The CDR3 extends over 14 amino acids. Germline CDR1 DFQATT, CDR2 SNEGSKA (reference sequence). V lost 0 bases and J lost 1, with 9 bases in between. In DNA, the CDR3 is TGCAGTGCTAGAGATATCGCGAGGAACACTGAAGCTTTCTTT. Its translation: CSARDIARNTEAFF.

This chain joins TRBV7-9 and TRBJ2-3, with TRBD2 identical over 10 bases. The trim removed 6 bases at V and 3 bases at J, leaving 9 bases unmatched. The CDR3 is 16 amino acids. CDR1 is SEHNR, CDR2 FQNEAQ, per germline (reference sequence). CDR3 protein: CASSIEAGGRTDTQYF. CDR3 coding DNA: TGTGCCAGCAGTATTGAAGCGGGAGGGAGGACAGATACGCAGTATTTT.

This clonotype has only a few counts. The V call is TRBV2, the J call TRBJ2-2, with 7 bases fitting TRBD1. The CDR3 contains 16 residues. V lost 3 bases to trimming and J lost 6 bases; unmatched junction nucleotides: 10. Germline-derived CDR1 and CDR2 are SNHLY and FYNNEI. The CDR3 loop reads CASSDDRALEPGELFF. The CDR3 DNA sequence: TGTGCCAGCAGTGACGACAGGGCGCTAGAGCCCGGGGAGCTGTTTTTT. Drawing the rest from reference TRBV2 and TRBJ2-2, the complete variable domain is EPEVTQTPSHQVTQMGQEVILRCVPISNHLYFYWYRQILGQKVEFLVSFYNNEISEKSEIFDDQFSVERPDGSNFTLKIRSTKLEDSAMYFCASSDDRALEPGELFFGEGSRLTVL.

The V and J genes are TRBV5-6 and TRBJ2-3; D possibly matches TRBD1 or TRBD2 (5 bases each). CDR1 is SGHDT and CDR2 is YYEEEE in the germline V gene. Trimming removed 3 bases at V and 3 bases at J, with 11 bases between. The CDR3 runs to 14 residues. The DNA of the CDR3 is TGTGCCAGCAGCTGGGACGGAGGTACAGATACGCAGTATTTT. It yields the protein CASSWDGGTDTQYF. The variable domain in full, completed from reference TRBV5-6 and TRBJ2-3, reads DAGVTQSPTHLIKTRGQQVTLRCSPKSGHDTVSWYQQALGQGPQFIFQYYEEEERQRGNFPDRFSGHQFPNYSSELNVNALLLGDSALYLCASSWDGGTDTQYFGPGTRLTVL.

The genes are TRBV9 and TRBJ1-2; D is ambiguous. This CDR3 spans 12 amino acids. Trimming took 3 bases from V and 4 from J, leaving 7 bases between them. From germline, CDR1 is SGDLS and CDR2 YYNGEE. The CDR3 DNA is TGTGCCAGCAGCGACCCAAGCTATGGCTACACCTTC. It specifies CASSDPSYGYTF.

The V gene is TRBV6-2 or TRBV6-3, the J gene TRBJ2-7; TRBD1 is a possible D gene (7 bases). From germline, CDR1 is MNHEY and CDR2 SVGEGT. V was trimmed by 2 bases and J by 3 bases, leaving 14 bases between them. This CDR3 has 15 amino acids. The CDR3 region is CASSYPSGGGYEQYF. The CDR3 coding sequence is TGTGCCAGCAGTTACCCCTCAGGGGGAGGCTACGAGCAGTACTTC.

This chain uses TRBV6-1 with TRBJ1-2, with 9 bases identical to TRBD1. The V and J ends lost 2 bases and 4 bases, in that order; junction bases with no gene match: 2. Looked up from germline, CDR1 is MNHNS and CDR2 is SASEGT. CDR3 length equals 14 residues. The CDR3 loop reads CASSELGQGYGYTF. In DNA form, the CDR3 reads TGTGCCAGCAGTGAATTGGGACAGGGCTATGGCTACACCTTC.